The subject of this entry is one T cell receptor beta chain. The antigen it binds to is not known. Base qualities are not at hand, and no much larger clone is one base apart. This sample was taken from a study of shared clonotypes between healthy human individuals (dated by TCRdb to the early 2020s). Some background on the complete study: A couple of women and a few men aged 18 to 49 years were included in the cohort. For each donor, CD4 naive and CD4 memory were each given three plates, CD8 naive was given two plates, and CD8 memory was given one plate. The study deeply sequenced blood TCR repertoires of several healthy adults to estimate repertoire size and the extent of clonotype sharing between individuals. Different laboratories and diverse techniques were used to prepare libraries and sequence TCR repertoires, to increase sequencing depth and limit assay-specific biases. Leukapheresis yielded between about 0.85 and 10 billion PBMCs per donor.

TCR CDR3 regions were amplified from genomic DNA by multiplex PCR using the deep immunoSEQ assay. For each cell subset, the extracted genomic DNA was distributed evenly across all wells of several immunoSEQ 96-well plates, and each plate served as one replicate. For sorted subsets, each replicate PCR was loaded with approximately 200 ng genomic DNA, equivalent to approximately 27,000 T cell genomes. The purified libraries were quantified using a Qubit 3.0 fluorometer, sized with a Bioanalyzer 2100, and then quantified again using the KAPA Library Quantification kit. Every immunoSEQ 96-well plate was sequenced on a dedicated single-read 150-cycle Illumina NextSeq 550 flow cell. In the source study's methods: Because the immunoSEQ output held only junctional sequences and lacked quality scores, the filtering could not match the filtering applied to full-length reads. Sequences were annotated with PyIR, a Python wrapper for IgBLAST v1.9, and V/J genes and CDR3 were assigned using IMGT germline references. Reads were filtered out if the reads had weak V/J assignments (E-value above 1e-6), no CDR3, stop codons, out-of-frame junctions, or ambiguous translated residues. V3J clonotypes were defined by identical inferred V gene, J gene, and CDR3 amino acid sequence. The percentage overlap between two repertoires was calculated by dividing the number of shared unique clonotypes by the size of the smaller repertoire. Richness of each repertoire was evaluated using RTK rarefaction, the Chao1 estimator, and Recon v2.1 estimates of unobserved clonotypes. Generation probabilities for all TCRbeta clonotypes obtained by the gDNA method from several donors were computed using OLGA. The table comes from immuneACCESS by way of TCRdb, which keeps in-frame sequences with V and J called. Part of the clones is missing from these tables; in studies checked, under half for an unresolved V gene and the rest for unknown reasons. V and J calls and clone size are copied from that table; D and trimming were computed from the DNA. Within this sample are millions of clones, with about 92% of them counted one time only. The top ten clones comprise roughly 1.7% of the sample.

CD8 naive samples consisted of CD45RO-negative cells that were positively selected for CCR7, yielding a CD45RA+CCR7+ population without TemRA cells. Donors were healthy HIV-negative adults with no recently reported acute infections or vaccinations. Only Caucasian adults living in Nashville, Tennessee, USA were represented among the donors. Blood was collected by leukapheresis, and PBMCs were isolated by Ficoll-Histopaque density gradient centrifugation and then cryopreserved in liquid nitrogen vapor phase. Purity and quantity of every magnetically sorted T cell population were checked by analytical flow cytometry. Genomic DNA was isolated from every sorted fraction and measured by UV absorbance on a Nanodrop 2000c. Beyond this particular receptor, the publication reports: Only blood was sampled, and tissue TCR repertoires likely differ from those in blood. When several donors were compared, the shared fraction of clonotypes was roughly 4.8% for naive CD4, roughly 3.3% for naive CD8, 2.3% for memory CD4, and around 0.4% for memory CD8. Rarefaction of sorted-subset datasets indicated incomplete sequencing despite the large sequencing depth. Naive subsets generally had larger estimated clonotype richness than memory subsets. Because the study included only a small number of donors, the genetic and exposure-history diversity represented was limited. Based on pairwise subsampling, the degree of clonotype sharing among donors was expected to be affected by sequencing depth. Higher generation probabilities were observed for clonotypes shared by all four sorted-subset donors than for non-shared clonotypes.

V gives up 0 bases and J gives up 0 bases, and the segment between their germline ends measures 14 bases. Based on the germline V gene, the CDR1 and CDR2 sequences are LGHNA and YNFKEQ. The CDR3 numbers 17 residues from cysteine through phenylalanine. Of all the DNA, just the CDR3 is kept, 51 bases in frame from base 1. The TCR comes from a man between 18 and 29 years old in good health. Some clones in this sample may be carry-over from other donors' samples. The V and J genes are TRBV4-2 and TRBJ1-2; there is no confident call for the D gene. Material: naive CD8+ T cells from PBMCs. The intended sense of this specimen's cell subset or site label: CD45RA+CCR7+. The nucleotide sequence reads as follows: TGTGCCAGCAGCCAAGAAGAGTTCACCGAACCTAACTATGGCTACACCTTC. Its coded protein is CASSQEEFTEPNYGYTF.